This T cell receptor (beta chain) was identified during a study of T cell responses to AZD1222 COVID-19 vaccine. For the study at large: The study pooled second doses at about 4 or about 12 weeks.

This CDR3 spans 13 amino acids. Germline CDR1 and CDR2: LNHDA and SQIVND (reference sequence). V shed 1 base and J shed 2 bases, with 4 bases lying between them. Notes on the study in general: Seropositive at baseline were only a handful of AZD1222 recipients. Reports indicate that nearly half of spike-specific TCRs are directed at unmutated variant regions. Donors skewed white British and female; clonal diversity was possibly underestimated.

Data came from immunoSEQ multiplex PCR; TCRdb stores just in-frame clones and leaves some out. The sample shows tens of thousands of clones, 88% of them seen only once. With regard to this clone: Its antigen is as yet unknown.

Material: peripheral blood, obtained on day 0 of AZD1222 vaccination. The V gene is TRBV19, the J gene TRBJ2-3; D is undetermined. This clonotype originated in an adult in good health. The CDR3 bases are TGTGCCAGTAGTATAGGGGTCACAGATACGCAGTATTTT. Its protein product is CASSIGVTDTQYF. Combining the CDR3 with reference TRBV19 and TRBJ2-3 gives the whole variable domain DGGITQSPKYLFRKEGQNVTLSCEQNLNHDAMYWYRQDPGQGLRLIYYSQIVNDFQKGDIAEGYSVSREKKESFPLTVTSAQKNPTAFYLCASSIGVTDTQYFGPGTRLTVL.